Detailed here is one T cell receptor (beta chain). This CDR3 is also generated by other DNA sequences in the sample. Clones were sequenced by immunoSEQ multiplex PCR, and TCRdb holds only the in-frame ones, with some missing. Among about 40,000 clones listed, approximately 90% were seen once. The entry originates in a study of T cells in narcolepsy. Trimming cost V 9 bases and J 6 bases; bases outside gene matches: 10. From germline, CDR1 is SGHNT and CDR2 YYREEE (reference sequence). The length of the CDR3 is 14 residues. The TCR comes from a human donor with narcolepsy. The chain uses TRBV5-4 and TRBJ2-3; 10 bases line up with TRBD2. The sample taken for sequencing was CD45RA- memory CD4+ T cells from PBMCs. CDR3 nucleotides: TGTGCCACCCGGAGCGGGGGGGCGACCGATACGCAGTATTTT. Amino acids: CATRSGGATDTQYF.